Here is one T cell receptor beta chain with its context. Its antigen is unknown. The record has no base qualities; no much larger clone is one base away. The same CDR3 arises from other DNA sequences in this sample as well. The immunoSEQ Assay, a bias-controlled multiplex PCR, was used to amplify TCRbeta CDR3 regions from genomic DNA. The original methods were these. Within the assay, amplification of reference gene primers was used to estimate how many nucleated cells each sample contained. To quantify the absolute abundance of each unique TCRbeta CDR3 rearrangement, sequence reads were collapsed and filtered. Productive Simpson clonality was computed per sample as the square root of Simpson's diversity index over productive rearrangements. TCRdb stores this immuneACCESS table with in-frame sequences only. Part of the clones is absent; in the studies checked, under half of the shortfall reflects unresolved V genes, and no reason is known for the rest. V and J calls and clone size come straight from that table; D and trimming were deduced from the DNA. The sample includes about 75,000 clones, with almost 90% observed a single time. Of the sample, 2% to 3% falls within the top ten clones.

CDR1 is given as MNHEY and CDR2 as SVGAGI, both from the germline V gene. Clipping removes 4 bases from V and 0 bases from J, with 3 as the unmatched junction base count. Counted from cysteine to phenylalanine, this CDR3 has 15 amino acids. Left in the record is the CDR3 DNA by itself, 45 bases read in frame from the first base. The collaborating institutions used their own protocols to collect whole blood in K2EDTA tubes. For TCRbeta analysis, collaborator samples were shipped as frozen whole blood, as isolated PBMCs, or as DNA extracted from either sample type. The data were taken from a study of blood T cell repertoires in COVID-19 (TCRdb year 2020). In the study overall: Samples from collaborators originated in the United States, Italy and Spain and spanned both the acute and convalescent phases of COVID-19. Nearly every sample came with metadata listing a de-identified subject ID, COVID-19 status, age in years and sex. Samples came from the ongoing ImmuneRACE study (first 160 participants) plus 1,254 subjects from 6 global collaborators. The repertoires were made available in a free public database intended to serve as a resource for research on the immune response to SARS-CoV-2. The material from the prospective study consisted of cDNA or gDNA derived from T cells, B-cell-depleted T cells, or PBMCs. Where available, HLA class I and class II types were obtained from metadata supplied by the sample provider rather than from assay-based typing. The dataset comprised deeply sampled blood TCRbeta repertoires from subjects exposed to, actively infected with, or recovered from COVID-19. The investigation overall reported the following: Clinical and demographic metadata were provided uncurated, with the amount varying by source and participant.

Sequences were obtained from peripheral blood. The chain uses TRBV6-5 and TRBJ1-1, and 9 bases in between align with TRBD1. This TCR was recovered from a human donor in a cohort sampled during active COVID-19. At the DNA level, the sequence is TGTGCCAGCAGTTTCGACAGGGGGGTGAACACTGAAGCTTTCTTT. It encodes CASSFDRGVNTEAFF.